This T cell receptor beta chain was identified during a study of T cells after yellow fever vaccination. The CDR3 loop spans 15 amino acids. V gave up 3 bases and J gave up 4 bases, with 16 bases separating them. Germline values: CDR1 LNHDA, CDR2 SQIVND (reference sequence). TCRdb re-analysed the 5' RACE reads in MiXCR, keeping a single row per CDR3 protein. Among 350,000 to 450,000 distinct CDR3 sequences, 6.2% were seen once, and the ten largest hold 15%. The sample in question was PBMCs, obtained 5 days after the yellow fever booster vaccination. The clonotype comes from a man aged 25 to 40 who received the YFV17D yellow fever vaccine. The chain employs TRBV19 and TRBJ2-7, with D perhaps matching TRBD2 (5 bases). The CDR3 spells CASSIAGVSGYEQYF. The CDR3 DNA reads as TGTGCCAGTAGTATCGCCGGGGTGAGTGGATACGAGCAGTACTTC.